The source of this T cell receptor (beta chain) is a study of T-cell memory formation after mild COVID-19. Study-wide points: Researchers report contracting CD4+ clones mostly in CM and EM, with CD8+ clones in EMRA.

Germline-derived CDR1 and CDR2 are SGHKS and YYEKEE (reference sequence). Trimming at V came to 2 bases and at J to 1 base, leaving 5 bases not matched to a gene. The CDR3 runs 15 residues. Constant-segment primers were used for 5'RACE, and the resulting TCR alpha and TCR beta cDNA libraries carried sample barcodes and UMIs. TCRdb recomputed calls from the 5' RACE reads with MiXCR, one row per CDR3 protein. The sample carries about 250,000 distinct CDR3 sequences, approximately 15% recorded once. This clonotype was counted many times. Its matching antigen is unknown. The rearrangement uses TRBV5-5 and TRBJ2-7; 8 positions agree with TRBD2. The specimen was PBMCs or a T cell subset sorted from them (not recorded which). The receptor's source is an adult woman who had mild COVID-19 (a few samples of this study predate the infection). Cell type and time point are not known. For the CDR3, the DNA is TGTGCCAGCAGCTTTCTCGGGGGGGATTCCTACGAGCAGTACTTC. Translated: CASSFLGGDSYEQYF.